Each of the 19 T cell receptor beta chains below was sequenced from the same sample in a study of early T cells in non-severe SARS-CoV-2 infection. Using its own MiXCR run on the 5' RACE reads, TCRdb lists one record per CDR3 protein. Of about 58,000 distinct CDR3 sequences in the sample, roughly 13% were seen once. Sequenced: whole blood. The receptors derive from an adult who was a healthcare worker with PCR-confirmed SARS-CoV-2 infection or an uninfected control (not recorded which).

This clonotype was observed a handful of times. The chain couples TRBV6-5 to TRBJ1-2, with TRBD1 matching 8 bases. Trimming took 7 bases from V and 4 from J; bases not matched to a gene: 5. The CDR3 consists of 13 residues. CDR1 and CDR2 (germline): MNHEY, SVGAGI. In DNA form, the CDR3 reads TGTGCCAGCAACGCAGGGGGCGGCTATGGCTACACCTTC. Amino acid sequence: CASNAGGGYGYTF.

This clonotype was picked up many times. CDR3 sequence reads: CASSSRQGAWNEQFF. The DNA of the CDR3 is TGTGCCAGCAGCTCTAGACAGGGGGCTTGGAATGAGCAGTTCTTC. The genes are TRBV28 and TRBJ2-1, with TRBD1 matching over 10 bases. Per the germline V gene, CDR1 is MDHEN and CDR2 is SYDVKM. This CDR3 has 15 amino acids. V trimming: 6 bases; J trimming: 7 bases; junction bases outside the gene matches: 9.

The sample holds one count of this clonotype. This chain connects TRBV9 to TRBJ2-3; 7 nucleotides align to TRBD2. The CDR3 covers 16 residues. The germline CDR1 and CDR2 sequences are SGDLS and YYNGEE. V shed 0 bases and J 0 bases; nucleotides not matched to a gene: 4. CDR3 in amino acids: CASSVGASGSTDTQYF. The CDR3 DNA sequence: TGTGCCAGCAGCGTAGGGGCTAGCGGAAGCACAGATACGCAGTATTTT. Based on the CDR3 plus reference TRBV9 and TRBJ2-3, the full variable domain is DSGVTQTPKHLITATGQRVTLRCSPRSGDLSVYWYQQSLDQGLQFLIQYYNGEERAKGNILERFSAQQFPDLHSELNLSSLELGDSALYFCASSVGASGSTDTQYFGPGTRLTVL.

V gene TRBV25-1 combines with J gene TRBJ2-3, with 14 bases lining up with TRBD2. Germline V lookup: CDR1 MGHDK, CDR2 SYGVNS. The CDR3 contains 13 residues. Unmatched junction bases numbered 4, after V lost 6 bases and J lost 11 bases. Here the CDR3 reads CASRGTSGSLQYF. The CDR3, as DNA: TGTGCCAGCAGAGGGACTAGCGGGAGCCTGCAGTATTTT.

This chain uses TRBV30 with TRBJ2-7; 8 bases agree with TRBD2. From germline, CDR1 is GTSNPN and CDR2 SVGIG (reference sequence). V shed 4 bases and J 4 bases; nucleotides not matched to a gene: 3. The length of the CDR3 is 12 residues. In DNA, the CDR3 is TGTGCCTGGAACCCTAGCGGGTACGAGCAGTACTTC. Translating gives CAWNPSGYEQYF.

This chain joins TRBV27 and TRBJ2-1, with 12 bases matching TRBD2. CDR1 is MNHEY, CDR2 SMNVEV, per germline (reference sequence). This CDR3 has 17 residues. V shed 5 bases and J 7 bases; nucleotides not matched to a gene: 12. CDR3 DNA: TGTGCCAGCAGTCCACCCTTCCCTAGCGGGAGGGCAAATGAGCAGTTCTTC. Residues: CASSPPFPSGRANEQFF.

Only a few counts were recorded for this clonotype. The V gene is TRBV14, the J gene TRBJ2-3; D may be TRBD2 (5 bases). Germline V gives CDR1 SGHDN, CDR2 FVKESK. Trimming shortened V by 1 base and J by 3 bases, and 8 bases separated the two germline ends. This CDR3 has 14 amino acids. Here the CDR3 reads CASSQGPGTDTQYF. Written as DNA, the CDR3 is TGTGCCAGCAGCCAAGGGCCGGGAACAGATACGCAGTATTTT.

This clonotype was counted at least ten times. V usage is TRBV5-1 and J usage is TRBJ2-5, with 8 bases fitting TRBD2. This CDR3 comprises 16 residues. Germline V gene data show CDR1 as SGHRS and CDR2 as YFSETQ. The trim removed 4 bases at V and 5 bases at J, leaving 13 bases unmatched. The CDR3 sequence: CASSTAGRGERETQYF. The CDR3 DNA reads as TGCGCCAGCAGCACGGCGGGGCGGGGGGAGCGTGAGACCCAGTACTTC.

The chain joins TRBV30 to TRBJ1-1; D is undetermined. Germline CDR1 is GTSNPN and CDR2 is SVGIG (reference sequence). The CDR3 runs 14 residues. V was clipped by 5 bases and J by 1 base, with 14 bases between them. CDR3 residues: CAWGFTLSNTEAFF. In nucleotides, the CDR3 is TGTGCCTGGGGTTTCACACTATCGAACACTGAAGCTTTCTTT.

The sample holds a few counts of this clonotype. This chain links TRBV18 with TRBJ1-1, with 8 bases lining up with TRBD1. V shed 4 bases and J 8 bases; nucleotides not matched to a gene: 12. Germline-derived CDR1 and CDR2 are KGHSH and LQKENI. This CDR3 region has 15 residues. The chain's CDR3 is CASSQGQGAPREAFF. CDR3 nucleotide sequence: TGTGCCAGCTCACAGGGGCAGGGGGCGCCTCGAGAAGCTTTCTTT. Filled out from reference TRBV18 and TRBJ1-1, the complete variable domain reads NAGVMQNPRHLVRRRGQEARLRCSPMKGHSHVYWYRQLPEEGLKFMVYLQKENIIDESGMPKERFSAEFPKEGPSILRIQQVVRGDSAAYFCASSQGQGAPREAFFGQGTRLTVV.

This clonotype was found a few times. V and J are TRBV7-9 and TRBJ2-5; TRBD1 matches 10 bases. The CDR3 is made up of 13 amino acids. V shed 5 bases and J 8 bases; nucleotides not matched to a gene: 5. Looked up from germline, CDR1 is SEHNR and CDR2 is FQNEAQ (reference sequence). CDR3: CASSPGTGETQYF. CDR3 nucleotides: TGTGCCAGCAGCCCCGGGACAGGGGAAACCCAGTACTTC.

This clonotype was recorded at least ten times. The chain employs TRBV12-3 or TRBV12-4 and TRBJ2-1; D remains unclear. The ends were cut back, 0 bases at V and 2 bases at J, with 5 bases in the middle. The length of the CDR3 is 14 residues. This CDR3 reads CASSLAEPYNEQFF. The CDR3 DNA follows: TGTGCCAGCAGTTTAGCGGAGCCCTACAATGAGCAGTTCTTC.

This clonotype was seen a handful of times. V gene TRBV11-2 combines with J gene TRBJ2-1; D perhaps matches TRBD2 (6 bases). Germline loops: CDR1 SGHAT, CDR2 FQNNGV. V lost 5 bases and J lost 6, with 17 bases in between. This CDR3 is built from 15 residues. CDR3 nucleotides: TGTGCCAGCAGCGCCCGGACCCGGGGGTCCAATGAGCAGTTCTTC. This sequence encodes CASSARTRGSNEQFF.

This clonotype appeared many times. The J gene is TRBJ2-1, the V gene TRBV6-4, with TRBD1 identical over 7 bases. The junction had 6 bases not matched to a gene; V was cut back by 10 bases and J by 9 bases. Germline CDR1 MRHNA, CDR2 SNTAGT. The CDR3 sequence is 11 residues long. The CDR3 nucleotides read TGTGCCACCGGGACAGTGGGTGAGCAGTTCTTC. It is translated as CATGTVGEQFF.

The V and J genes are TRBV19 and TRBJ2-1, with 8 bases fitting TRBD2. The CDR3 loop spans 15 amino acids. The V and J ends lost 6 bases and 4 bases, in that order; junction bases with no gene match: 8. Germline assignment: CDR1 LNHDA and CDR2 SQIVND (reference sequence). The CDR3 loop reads CASRIGRAEYNEQFF. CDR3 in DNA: TGTGCCAGTAGGATCGGGAGGGCCGAATACAATGAGCAGTTCTTC. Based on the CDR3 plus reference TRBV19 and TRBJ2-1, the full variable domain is DGGITQSPKYLFRKEGQNVTLSCEQNLNHDAMYWYRQDPGQGLRLIYYSQIVNDFQKGDIAEGYSVSREKKESFPLTVTSAQKNPTAFYLCASRIGRAEYNEQFFGPGTRLTVL.

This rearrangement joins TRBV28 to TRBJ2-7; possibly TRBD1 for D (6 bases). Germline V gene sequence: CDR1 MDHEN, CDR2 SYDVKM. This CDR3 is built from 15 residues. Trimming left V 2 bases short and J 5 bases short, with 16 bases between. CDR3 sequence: CASSLGGARDHEQYF. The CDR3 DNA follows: TGTGCCAGCAGTTTAGGGGGCGCCAGGGACCACGAGCAGTACTTC.

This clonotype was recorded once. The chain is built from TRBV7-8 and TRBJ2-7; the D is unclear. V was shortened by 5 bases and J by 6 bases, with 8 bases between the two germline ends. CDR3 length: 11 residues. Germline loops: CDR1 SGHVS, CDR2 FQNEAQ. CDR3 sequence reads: CASSKDPEQYF. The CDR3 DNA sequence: TGTGCCAGCAGCAAAGACCCCGAGCAGTACTTC.

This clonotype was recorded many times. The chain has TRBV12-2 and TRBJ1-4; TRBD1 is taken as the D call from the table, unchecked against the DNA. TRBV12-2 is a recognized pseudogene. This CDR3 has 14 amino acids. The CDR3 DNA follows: TGTGCAAGTCGCTTAGGAACAGGTCCAGGGAAACTGTTTTTT. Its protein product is CASRLGTGPGKLFF.

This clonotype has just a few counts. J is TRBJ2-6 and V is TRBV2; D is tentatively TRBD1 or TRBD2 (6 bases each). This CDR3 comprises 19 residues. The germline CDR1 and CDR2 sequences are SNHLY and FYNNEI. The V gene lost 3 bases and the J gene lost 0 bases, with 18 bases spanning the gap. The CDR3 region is CASSEAKGGQGSGANVLTF. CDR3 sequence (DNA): TGTGCCAGCAGTGAGGCTAAGGGGGGCCAGGGCTCTGGGGCCAACGTCCTGACTTTC.